The 21 T cell receptor beta chains below were found in one sample sequenced in a study of T cells in women clearing cervical HPV infection listed by TCRdb under 2018. Libraries came from the immunoSEQ multiplex PCR assay. TCRdb re-hosts the immuneACCESS table, in-frame sequences only. Its copies lack some clones; in the studies checked, an unresolved V gene accounts for under half of them, and the cause for the rest is not known. For this sample, the table gives 40,000 or so clones. The ten largest clones take up approximately 6.3% of the sample. Sequencing used blood buffy coat. These receptors were taken from a woman between 18 and 70 years old with a cervical HPV16 infection that either progressed to CIN3+ or cleared (not recorded which).

On this clone: Read sequence stops 3 residues before the CDR3 end, and the germline J gene provides the missing end. The chain uses TRBV20-1 and TRBJ1-4, with D uncertain. The V end was cut by 6 bases, the J end by 6 bases, with 17 bases between. Germline CDR1 reads DFQATT; CDR2 reads SNEGSKA (reference sequence). This CDR3 has 14 amino acids. This CDR3 is CSAPYPSEDEKLFF. Partial CDR3 DNA: TGCAGTGCGCCCTACCCCAGCGAGGATGAAAAA.

As to this clone: The DNA ends 3 residues before the CDR3 does, and the rest of the CDR3 is filled in from the germline J gene. The chain joins TRBV7-8 to TRBJ1-5, with D possibly being TRBD1 (5 bases). This CDR3 spans 15 amino acids. V was shortened by 0 bases and J by 4 bases, with 10 bases between the two germline ends. Germline V lookup: CDR1 SGHVS, CDR2 FQNEAQ. The sequenced part of the CDR3 DNA is TGTGCCAGCAGCTTAGCGTGGGGCAGAAATCAGCCC. It is translated as CASSLAWGRNQP. The full CDR3 is CASSLAWGRNQPQHF.

With regard to this clone: The read ends 3 residues early relative to the CDR3; the germline J gene fills the gap. The chain employs TRBV11-3 and TRBJ2-3; D is uncertain. V was shortened by 1 base and J by 0 bases, with 5 bases between the two germline ends. CDR1 SGHNT and CDR2 YENEEA come from the germline V gene. The CDR3 covers 14 residues. This chain's CDR3 is CASSLGQSTDTQYF. The CDR3 DNA, read in part, is TGTGCCAGCAGCTTAGGGCAGAGCACAGATACG.

About this clone: The CDR3 is cut off 3 residues early in the read; its end comes from the germline J gene. The J gene is TRBJ2-1, the V gene TRBV20-1; 8 nucleotides match TRBD2. The germline gives CDR1 DFQATT, CDR2 SNEGSKA (reference sequence). Losses at the gene ends were 4 bases for V and 0 bases for J; bases not matched to a gene: 5. The CDR3 has 15 residues. The CDR3 bases that were read are TGCAGTGCTAAGCGGGAGTCGAGCTCCTACAATGAG. Translated, it gives CSAKRESSSYNE. The whole CDR3 region reads CSAKRESSSYNEQFF.

With regard to this clone: The DNA ends 3 residues before the CDR3 does, and the rest of the CDR3 is filled in from the germline J gene. The chain joins TRBV20-1 to TRBJ2-1, with a possible D match to TRBD1 (5 bases). In germline, CDR1 is DFQATT, CDR2 SNEGSKA (reference sequence). V lost 6 bases and J lost 5, with 20 bases in between. The CDR3 covers 15 residues. The CDR3 DNA, read in part, is TGCAGTGCGGAAGGGGTGGCCCACCCGGACAATGAG. This codes for CSAEGVAHPDNE. The full CDR3 protein is CSAEGVAHPDNEQFF.

As to this clone: Sequencing ends 3 residues short of the CDR3 end; the germline J gene provides the rest. V and J are TRBV20-1 and TRBJ2-4, with D possibly matching TRBD1 (6 bases). Germline CDR1 DFQATT, CDR2 SNEGSKA (reference sequence). V gave up 5 bases and J gave up 9 bases, with 11 bases separating them. This CDR3 contains 11 residues. The sequenced part of the CDR3 DNA is TGCAGTGCTCCCAGGGGATCCATT. Translation: CSAPRGSI. The entire CDR3 sequence reads CSAPRGSIQYF.

Considering frequency, this clone is medium-sized. From the germline J gene comes the end of the CDR3, since the read stops 3 residues before it. The chain links TRBV19 to TRBJ1-2, with TRBD1 matching 7 bases. The CDR3 sequence is 13 residues long. Germline values: CDR1 LNHDA, CDR2 SQIVND (reference sequence). Partial CDR3 DNA: TGTGCCAGTAGTACTTACTACAGGGGCGGC. It encodes CASSTYYRGG. The full CDR3 sequence reads CASSTYYRGGYTF.

To note about this clone: The CDR3 is cut off 3 residues early in the read; its end comes from the germline J gene. The V and J genes are TRBV2 and TRBJ2-7; 7 bases match TRBD1. The CDR3 extends over 13 amino acids. Germline CDR1 reads SNHLY; CDR2 reads FYNNEI. The V and J ends lost 8 bases and 4 bases, in that order; junction bases with no gene match: 8. CDR3 bases read: TGTGCCAGCCGACAGGGCCTTATTTACGAG. Protein: CASRQGLIYE. The entire CDR3 protein is CASRQGLIYEQYF.

As for this clone: The missing CDR3 end, 3 residues past where the read stops, is filled in from the germline J gene. This rearrangement joins TRBV12-3 or TRBV12-4 to TRBJ1-4; 10 nucleotides align to TRBD1. This CDR3 contains 17 residues. J was trimmed by 6 bases and V by 5 bases; bases with no gene match: 12. CDR3 amino acids: CASSPIMGTGEDEKLFF. CDR3 DNA, as far as it was read: TGTGCCAGCAGTCCTATTATGGGGACAGGGGAGGATGAAAAA.

Comment on this clone: Sequencing ends 3 residues short of the CDR3 end; the germline J gene provides the rest. The same CDR3 can be traced to other DNA sequences in this sample. The V and J genes are TRBV19 and TRBJ1-4; D is perhaps TRBD1 (5 bases). The CDR3 has 17 amino acids. Trimming pared 6 bases from V and 6 bases from J, leaving 23 bases between. Germline CDR1 reads LNHDA; CDR2 reads SQIVND (reference sequence). The CDR3 loop reads CASSQLVRERLDEKLFF. The sequenced CDR3 bases are TGTGCCAGTAGCCAGCTGGTCAGGGAAAGACTAGATGAAAAA.

On this clone itself: The CDR3 goes on 3 residues after the read ends, and that part is filled in from the germline J gene. This rearrangement joins TRBV5-4 to TRBJ2-3; 9 bases are shared with TRBD2. Losses at the gene ends were 5 bases for V and 7 bases for J; bases not matched to a gene: 11. This CDR3 comprises 15 residues. Germline V lookup: CDR1 SGHNT, CDR2 YYREEE (reference sequence). The part of the CDR3 DNA that was read is TGTGCCAGCAGTTCCGGGACTAGCCGGAGGAATACG. It is translated as CASSSGTSRRNT. The full CDR3 is CASSSGTSRRNTQYF.

A remark on this clone: The read finishes 3 residues shy of the CDR3 end, and the germline J gene is used to complete it. V and J are TRBV5-5 and TRBJ2-7; unclear D gene. V was cut by 3 bases and J by 1 base, with 8 bases left in between. Per the germline V gene, CDR1 is SGHKS and CDR2 is YYEKEE (reference sequence). The CDR3 consists of 13 residues. Partial CDR3 DNA: TGTGCCAGCAGCTGGCTAGAATCCTACGAG. Its translation: CASSWLESYE. The entire CDR3 is CASSWLESYEQYF.

A remark on this clone: The CDR3 extends 3 residues past the end of the read, so its final part is completed from the germline J gene. The chain uses TRBV18 and TRBJ2-1; TRBD2 agrees at 8 bases. J lost 5 bases, V lost 4 bases, and 13 bases had no gene match. The germline CDR1 and CDR2 sequences are KGHSH and LQKENI. This CDR3 has 17 residues. Incomplete CDR3 DNA: TGTGCCAGCTCACGACTAGCGCCCCAAAGGGAGAACAATGAG. Its translation is CASSRLAPQRENNE. The whole CDR3 protein is CASSRLAPQRENNEQFF.

A word on this clone: The CDR3 end falls 3 residues outside the read, so it is completed with the germline J gene. This rearrangement joins TRBV19 to TRBJ2-1; 8 positions match TRBD1. J lost 0 bases, V lost 0 bases, and 4 bases had no gene match. CDR3 length equals 17 residues. CDR1 and CDR2 (germline): LNHDA, SQIVND (reference sequence). The CDR3 bases that were read are TGTGCCAGTAGTATAGATCACAGGGGGAGCTCCTACAATGAG. This translates into CASSIDHRGSSYNE. The whole CDR3 protein reads CASSIDHRGSSYNEQFF.

With respect to this clone: Read coverage stops 3 residues before the CDR3 terminus; the germline J gene supplies the remainder. The rearrangement links TRBV7-9 to TRBJ2-3, with 10 bases lining up with TRBD2. Germline loops: CDR1 SEHNR, CDR2 FQNEAQ (reference sequence). The CDR3 is 15 amino acids. CDR3 sequence: CASSSSGGFQETQYF. CDR3 DNA, as far as it was read: TGTGCCAGCAGCTCTAGCGGGGGATTCCAAGAGACG.

Concerning this clone itself: The read terminates 3 residues ahead of where the CDR3 ends, so the germline J gene completes it. The chain employs TRBV27 and TRBJ2-7; a possible D gene is TRBD2 (6 bases). Germline CDR1 MNHEY, CDR2 SMNVEV (reference sequence). There are 14 residues in the CDR3. Trimming stripped 7 bases from V and 4 bases from J, with 17 bases between. The CDR3 sequence: CASKTGTGYYEQYF. CDR3 DNA, as far as it was read: TGTGCCAGCAAAACCGGGACTGGATATTACGAG.

Concerning this clone itself: The CDR3 end lies 3 residues beyond the end of the read and is filled in from the germline J gene. This sequence joins TRBV28 and TRBJ2-7; TRBD2 agrees at 11 bases. Germline CDR1 and CDR2: MDHEN and SYDVKM. Trimming at V came to 6 bases and at J to 2 bases, leaving 12 bases not matched to a gene. The CDR3 has 17 residues. CDR3: CASRYTGTSGTPYEQYF. The DNA read from the CDR3 is TGTGCCAGCAGATATACCGGGACTAGCGGAACCCCCTACGAG.

Points on this clone: The read is 3 residues too short to cover the CDR3 end, so that end is filled in from the germline J gene. The V gene is TRBV7-6, the J gene TRBJ2-7; tentatively, D is TRBD2 (5 bases). The CDR3 runs 13 residues. V was trimmed by 4 bases and J by 1 base, leaving 8 bases between them. CDR1 and CDR2 (germline): SGHVS, FNYEAQ. The sequenced CDR3 bases are TGTGCCAGCAGCTCCCGGGGTTCCTACGAG. Encoded protein: CASSSRGSYE. The full-length CDR3 reads as CASSSRGSYEQYF.

In the case of this clone: The read gets to within 3 residues of the CDR3 end, and the germline J gene fills in the rest. The J gene is TRBJ1-1, the V gene TRBV5-1; 8 positions agree with TRBD1. The CDR3 loop spans 15 amino acids. The ends lost 0 bases at V and 5 bases at J; junction bases unmatched: 6. Germline CDR1 is SGHRS and CDR2 is YFSETQ. The CDR3 spells CASSLVGQGGTEAFF. CDR3 DNA (partial): TGCGCCAGCAGCTTGGTTGGACAGGGAGGGACTGAA.

Note on this clone: The read terminates 3 residues before the CDR3 end, so the remaining end is supplied by the germline J gene. The V gene is TRBV7-8, the J gene TRBJ1-5, with D unclear. The V gene lost 5 bases and the J gene lost 5 bases, with 13 bases spanning the gap. Germline-derived CDR1 and CDR2 are SGHVS and FQNEAQ. The CDR3 totals 14 residues. The CDR3: CASSPEARDQPQHF. CDR3 DNA (partial): TGTGCCAGCAGCCCAGAGGCCCGGGATCAGCCC. Full variable domain (missing parts from reference TRBV7-8 and TRBJ1-5): GAGVSQSPRYKVAKRGQDVALRCDPISGHVSLFWYQQALGQGPEFLTYFQNEAQLDKSGLPSDRFFAERPEGSVSTLKIQRTQQEDSAVYLCASSPEARDQPQHFGDGTRLSIL.

Notes on this clone: The CDR3 goes on 3 residues after the read ends, and that part is filled in from the germline J gene. This chain joins TRBV7-2 and TRBJ1-2; possibly TRBD1 for D (5 bases). Per germline, CDR1 SGHTA and CDR2 FQGNSA. CDR3 length: 13 residues. The CDR3 DNA, read in part, is TGTGCCAGCAGCACGGGACTACCGGTGGAC. Residues: CASSTGLPVD. The complete CDR3 sequence is CASSTGLPVDYTF.